A selection of T cell receptor beta chains follows, all from one sample in a study of T-cell reconstitution after alpha-beta-depleted transplantation in children. MiXCR, run by TCRdb on the PCR reads, gives a single entry per CDR3 protein. The sample includes about 610,000 distinct CDR3 sequences, over 9.5% of them seen just once. This specimen consisted of PBMCs from the stem cell graft donor, obtained from the stem cell graft. These receptors were taken from a human donor who donated a stem cell graft to a child with acute myeloid leukemia. CDR3s include the opening cysteine and the closing phenylalanine or tryptophan. Fields, in order: CDR3 length, V gene, J gene, CDR3 protein.

14	TRBV5-1	TRBJ2-7	CASSLDGTVYEQYF
23	TRBV4-2	TRBJ2-6	CASSPQFGLAGDRTPSGANVLTF
16	TRBV3-1	TRBJ2-1	CASSQAQREAPNEQFF
16	TRBV14	TRBJ2-7	CASSPLAGSAQYEQYF
10	TRBV20-1	TRBJ2-1	CSLWSSEQFF
15	TRBV4-3	TRBJ2-7	CASSHLAGGIYEQYF
15	TRBV7-9	TRBJ2-2	CASLPGTGNTGELFF
20	TRBV9	TRBJ2-3	CASSPLDSLGLVRYTDTQYF
15	TRBV5-4	TRBJ2-7	CASSLDPRPLYEQYF
15	TRBV28	TRBJ2-2	CASSRPTINTGELFF
15	TRBV4-3	TRBJ2-7	CASSQWTSGIYEQYF
14	TRBV14	TRBJ2-1	CASSHPPKRDEQFF
13	TRBV6-1	TRBJ2-1	CASKDSRDNEQFF
15	TRBV27	TRBJ2-7	CASSLIGSTRDEQYF
15	TRBV11-2	TRBJ2-7	CASSLVRGMKSEQYF
15	TRBV5-1	TRBJ2-1	CASSSGLAGDNEQFF
16	TRBV10-3	TRBJ2-5	CAISESAQGDRETQYF
13	TRBV20-1	TRBJ2-7	CSARGLADYEQYF
13	TRBV20-1	TRBJ2-7	CSARRAGSYEQYF
15	TRBV18	TRBJ2-1	CASSPRQNSHNEQFF
17	TRBV27	TRBJ2-6	CASSLSGTGPGANVLTF
11	TRBV29-1	TRBJ2-5	CSTSVEKTQYF
15	TRBV12-3/TRBV12-4	TRBJ1-1	CASSFEPGPPTEAFF
14	TRBV5-1	TRBJ2-4	CASSLEGQKNIQYF
16	TRBV4-2	TRBJ2-1	CASSQVLGPSYNEQFF
15	TRBV5-1	TRBJ2-1	CASSPQGGSYNEQFF
14	TRBV6-1	TRBJ2-5	CASNASGRRETQYF
15	TRBV4-3	TRBJ2-5	CASSQDHGSGETQYF
14	TRBV7-9	TRBJ1-1	CASSSGGYSTEAFF
16	TRBV6-2/TRBV6-3	TRBJ2-3	CASSGRGQISTDTQYF
13	TRBV20-1	TRBJ1-1	CSARGMAGTEAFF
13	TRBV29-1	TRBJ1-1	CSVGQGAATEAFF
15	TRBV5-1	TRBJ1-6	CASSLDGLWDSPLHF
14	TRBV6-6	TRBJ2-5	CASSPRGVEETQYF
12	TRBV29-1	TRBJ2-7	CSVGGTGAEQYF
12	TRBV6-5	TRBJ1-1	CASSPQNTEAFF
14	TRBV6-1	TRBJ2-5	CATQGLPPGGTQYF
14	TRBV7-9	TRBJ2-4	CASSDRTGTNIQYF
13	TRBV12-3/TRBV12-4	TRBJ2-3	CASGGGGTDTQYF
12	TRBV28	TRBJ2-3	CAEGASTDTQYF
16	TRBV5-6	TRBJ1-1	CASSLGAGKVLTEAFF
12	TRBV6-5	TRBJ2-2	CASRPGSGELFF
12	TRBV29-1	TRBJ2-2	CSVVVSTGELFF
18	TRBV18	TRBJ2-3	CASSPLKPGQGPTDTQYF
14	TRBV30	TRBJ1-3	CAWSDRTGGNTIYF
16	TRBV7-3	TRBJ1-1	CASSQMGQGRYTEAFF
13	TRBV29-1	TRBJ2-7	CSVAQRAAYEQYF
18	TRBV29-1	TRBJ2-2	CSVEDRIRGEGQTGELFF
14	TRBV29-1	TRBJ2-5	CSVEDRGGQETQYF
16	TRBV19	TRBJ2-1	CASNPSGGGSYNEQFF